This T cell receptor (beta chain) was found in a study of HIV-infected patients and healthy controls. V was trimmed by 2 bases and J by 5 bases, leaving 9 bases between them. The germline gives CDR1 MNHEY, CDR2 SVGEGT. The CDR3 loop spans 13 amino acids. From the 5' RACE reads, TCRdb called clonotypes with MiXCR, one entry per CDR3 protein. The data contain about 63,000 distinct CDR3 sequences, 15% to 20% of them singletons. Material: CD4+ T cells from blood. The TCR comes from a human donor in good health. V and J are TRBV6-2 or TRBV6-3 and TRBJ1-2, with D perhaps TRBD1 (5 bases). The CDR3 nucleotides are TGTGCCAGCAGTTACGACAGACCGTATGGCTACACCTTC. As protein: CASSYDRPYGYTF.